Reported below is one T cell receptor (beta chain). Original processing notes: Reference gene primer amplification gave nucleated cell count estimates. The protocol was immunoSEQ multiplex PCR, while the TCRdb copy is restricted to in-frame clones and leaves out a portion. The DNA was the basis for D and trimming; V, J and clone size are from that table. The sample lists around 70,000 clones, roughly 74% occurring once. The data are from a study of blood T cell repertoires in COVID-19. On the study more broadly: Specimens from acute and convalescent COVID-19 originated in the United States, Italy and Spain. PBMCs, B-cell-depleted T cells, or T cells provided the cDNA or gDNA that made up the material.

CDR3 length equals 12 residues. V lost 5 bases to trimming and J lost 6 bases; unmatched junction nucleotides: 3. Germline V gene sequence: CDR1 SQVTM, CDR2 ANQGSEA. This clonotype was obtained from a human donor in a cohort sampled during active COVID-19. The chain has TRBV29-1 and TRBJ2-7, with 11 bases that match TRBD2. The sequenced material came from peripheral blood. The CDR3 sequence: CSVLAGGTEQYF. CDR3 sequence (DNA): TGCAGCGTTTTAGCGGGAGGGACCGAGCAGTACTTC.